This T cell receptor (beta chain) was identified in a study of blood T cell repertoires in COVID-19. The overall study: Specimens from acute and convalescent COVID-19 originated in the United States, Italy and Spain.

The method was immunoSEQ multiplex PCR; TCRdb's version includes in-frame clones alone and lacks a portion of them. This table holds about 180,000 clones, 84% found once. The CDR3 runs to 14 residues. V shed 6 bases and J 3 bases; nucleotides not matched to a gene: 4. The germline gives CDR1 MNHNY, CDR2 SVGAGI (reference sequence). V gene TRBV6-6 combines with J gene TRBJ1-5; 8 bases fit TRBD1. Material for sequencing was peripheral blood. The source is a human donor in a cohort sampled during active COVID-19. CDR3 in amino acids: CASRGQGVNQPQHF. CDR3 coding DNA: TGTGCCAGCAGAGGACAGGGAGTCAATCAGCCCCAGCATTTT.